This T cell receptor (beta chain) originates from a study of blood T cell repertoires in COVID-19. Study background: PBMCs, B-cell-depleted T cells, or T cells provided the cDNA or gDNA that made up the material.

Trimming removed 4 bases at V and 3 bases at J, with 4 bases between. Germline CDR1 is SGHAT and CDR2 is FQNNGV. CDR3 length: 13 amino acids. Researchers sorted participants into cohorts using their self-reported clinical history. Assay: immunoSEQ multiplex PCR; the TCRdb copy retains only in-frame clones and omits some. The repertoire holds 250,000 to 350,000 clones, with 65% to 90% as singletons. Specimen: PBMCs or T cells enriched from blood (not recorded which). The source is a woman aged 18-29 years who had recovered from COVID-19. The rearrangement joins TRBV11-2 to TRBJ2-6, with unresolved D. The CDR3 here is CASSSHGANVLTF. CDR3 in DNA: TGTGCCAGCAGCTCCCATGGGGCCAACGTCCTGACTTTC.